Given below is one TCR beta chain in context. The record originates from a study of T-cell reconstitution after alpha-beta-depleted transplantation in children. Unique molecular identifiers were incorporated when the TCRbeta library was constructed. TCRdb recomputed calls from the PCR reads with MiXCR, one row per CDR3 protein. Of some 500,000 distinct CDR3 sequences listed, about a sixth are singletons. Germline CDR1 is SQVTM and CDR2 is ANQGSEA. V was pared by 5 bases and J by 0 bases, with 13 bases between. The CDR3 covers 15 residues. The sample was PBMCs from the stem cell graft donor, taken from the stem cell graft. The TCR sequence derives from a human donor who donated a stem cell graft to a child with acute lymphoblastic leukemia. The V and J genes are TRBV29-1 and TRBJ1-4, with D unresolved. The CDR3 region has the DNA TGCAGCGTTCGATACGACGCTGCAACTAATGAAAAACTGTTTTTT. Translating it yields CSVRYDAATNEKLFF.